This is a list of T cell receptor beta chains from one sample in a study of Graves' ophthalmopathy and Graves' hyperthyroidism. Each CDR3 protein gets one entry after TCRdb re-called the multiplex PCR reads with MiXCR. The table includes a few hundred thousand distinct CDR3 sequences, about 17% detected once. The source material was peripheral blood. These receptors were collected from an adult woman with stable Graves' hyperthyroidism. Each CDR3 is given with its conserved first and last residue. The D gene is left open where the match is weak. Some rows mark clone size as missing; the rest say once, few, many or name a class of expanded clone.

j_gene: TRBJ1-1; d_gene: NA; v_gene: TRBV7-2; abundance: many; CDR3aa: CASSLAGTLNTEAFF; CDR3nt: TGTGCCAGCAGCTTAGCCGGGACTTTGAACACTGAAGCTTTCTTT
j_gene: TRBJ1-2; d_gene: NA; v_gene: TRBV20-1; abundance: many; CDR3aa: CSAWTVANYGYTF; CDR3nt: TGCAGTGCTTGGACAGTAGCTAACTATGGCTACACCTTC
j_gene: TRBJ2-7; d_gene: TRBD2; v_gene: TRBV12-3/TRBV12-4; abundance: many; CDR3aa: CASSGGSSGIGEQYF; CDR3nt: TGTGCCAGCAGTGGGGGATCTAGCGGGATAGGCGAGCAGTACTTC
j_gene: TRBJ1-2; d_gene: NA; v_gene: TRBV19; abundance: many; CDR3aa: CASSKGLSNYGYTF; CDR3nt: TGTGCCAGTAGCAAGGGCCTCTCTAACTATGGCTACACCTTC
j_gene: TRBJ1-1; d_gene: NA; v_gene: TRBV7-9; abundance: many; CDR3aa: CASSSGVLNTEAFF; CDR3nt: TGTGCCAGCAGCTCAGGGGTCCTGAACACTGAAGCTTTCTTT
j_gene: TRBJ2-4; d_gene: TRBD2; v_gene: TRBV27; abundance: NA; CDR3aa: CASSSGMGLAGDQAKNIKYF; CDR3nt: TGTGCCAGCAGTTCGGGGATGGGACTAGCGGGAGATCAAGCCAAAAACATTAAGTACTTC
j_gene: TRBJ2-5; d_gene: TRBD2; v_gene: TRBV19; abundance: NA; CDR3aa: CASSRRGLADNNQETQYF; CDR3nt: TGTGCCAGTAGTCGCCGCGGACTAGCGGACAACAACCAAGAGACCCAGTACTTC
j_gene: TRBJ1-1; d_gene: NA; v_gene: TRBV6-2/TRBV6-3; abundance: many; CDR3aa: CASSSGATFLNTEAFF; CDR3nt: TGTGCCAGCAGCTCCGGGGCAACGTTCTTGAACACTGAAGCTTTCTTT
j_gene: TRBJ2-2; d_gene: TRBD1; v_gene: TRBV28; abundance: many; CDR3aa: CATTGGNTGELFF; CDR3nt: TGTGCCACCACAGGGGGCAACACCGGGGAGCTGTTTTTT
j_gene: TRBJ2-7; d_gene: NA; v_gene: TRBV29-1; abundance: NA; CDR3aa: CSAGRGQGGRGEQYF; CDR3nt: TGCAGCGCCGGACGGGGGCAGGGTGGAAGAGGGGAGCAGTACTTC